This TCR beta chain was found in a study of vaccination effects on CD4 cells after COVID-19. CD4+ T cells were isolated after nine to ten days of culture. Half-medium replacement with IL-2 medium occurred on days 3 and 7. Looked up from germline, CDR1 is SGHRS and CDR2 is YFSETQ. With V trimmed by 5 bases and J by 1 base, 4 bases remained unmatched. The CDR3 runs 16 residues. Notes on this clone: As yet, its antigen is unknown.

Libraries were prepared by immunoSEQ multiplex PCR; TCRdb keeps only in-frame clonotypes and omits some of them. The sample consists of around 27,000 clones, approximately 65% of them appearing once. The sequence derives from a human donor who received a COVID-19 vaccine. Sequenced here: CD4+ T cells from PBMCs cultured without peptide, sampled before COVID-19 vaccination. The chain employs TRBV5-1 and TRBJ2-2; 11 positions match TRBD2. The CDR3 bases are TGCGCCAGCAGGGAAACTAGCGGGGGGAACACCGGGGAGCTGTTTTTT. It encodes CASRETSGGNTGELFF.